The 30 T cell receptor beta chains listed next were all sequenced from one sample in a study of T-cell reconstitution after alpha-beta-depleted transplantation in children. The authors prepared the TCRbeta library with unique molecular identifiers. MiXCR, applied by TCRdb to the PCR reads, yields one record per CDR3 protein. The table lists 500,000 to 750,000 distinct CDR3 sequences, 10% to 15% of them singletons. The input for sequencing was PBMCs, mostly from graft donor cells, taken 360 days after TCRalphabeta/CD19-depleted stem cell transplant. These receptors originate from a male patient younger than 18 who had a stem cell transplant for acute myeloid leukemia, so the T cells may come from the graft donor.

This clonotype appeared a few times. The genes are TRBV9 and TRBJ2-2; D gene uncertain. Between the trimmed V and J ends, which lost 0 bases and 0 bases, there was a span of 6 bases. The germline gives CDR1 SGDLS, CDR2 YYNGEE. The CDR3 spans 15 residues. This chain's CDR3 is CASSVVAANTGELFF. For the CDR3, the DNA is TGTGCCAGCAGCGTAGTCGCGGCGAACACCGGGGAGCTGTTTTTT.

This clonotype was counted only a few times. The chain couples TRBV7-3 to TRBJ2-7; TRBD1 matches at 9 bases. V trimming: 6 bases; J trimming: 4 bases; junction bases outside the gene matches: 10. Germline-derived CDR1 and CDR2 are SGHTA and FQGTGA. There are 15 residues in the CDR3. The CDR3 region has the DNA TGTGCCAGCAGTCGGACAGGGGACCCAGATTACGAGCAGTACTTC. Its translation is CASSRTGDPDYEQYF.

This chain links TRBV18 with TRBJ2-1, with 14 bases identical to TRBD2. The CDR3 totals 21 residues. Looked up from germline, CDR1 is KGHSH and CDR2 is LQKENI. Trimming cost V 2 bases and J 0 bases; bases outside gene matches: 12. The CDR3 DNA is TGTGCCAGCTCACCAGATCTACGACTAGCGGGAGGGCCAGGCTCCTACAATGAGCAGTTCTTC. Amino acids: CASSPDLRLAGGPGSYNEQFF.

The chain combines TRBV28 with TRBJ1-5, with TRBD1 matching over 9 bases. The V gene end was trimmed by 6 bases and the J gene end by 2 bases; junction bases not matched to a gene: 8. The CDR3 loop spans 16 amino acids. The germline gives CDR1 MDHEN, CDR2 SYDVKM. The DNA for the CDR3 is TGTGCCAGCAGGACGGGACAGGGAGGCGGCAATCAGCCCCAGCATTTT. It is translated as CASRTGQGGGNQPQHF.

This clonotype has only a few counts. The chain is built from TRBV7-2 and TRBJ2-7, with 10 nucleotides matching TRBD2. The CDR3 sequence is 18 residues long. Germline CDR1 SGHTA, CDR2 FQGNSA. Trimming cost V 0 bases and J 7 bases; bases outside gene matches: 15. The DNA of the CDR3 is TGTGCCAGCAGCTTAGCGGTTTTAAGGCTAGCGGGAGCAGGGGAGCAGTACTTC. The encoded protein is CASSLAVLRLAGAGEQYF. Full variable domain (rest looked up from reference TRBV7-2 and TRBJ2-7): GAGVSQSPSNKVTEKGKDVELRCDPISGHTALYWYRQSLGQGLEFLIYFQGNSAPDKSGLPSDRFSAERTGGSVSTLTIQRTQQEDSAVYLCASSLAVLRLAGAGEQYFGPGTRLTVT.

This clonotype was found a few times. The rearrangement uses TRBV18 and TRBJ2-5; 8 bases are shared with TRBD1. V lost 5 bases to trimming and J lost 7 bases; unmatched junction nucleotides: 6. In germline, CDR1 is KGHSH, CDR2 LQKENI. CDR3 length equals 13 residues. The CDR3 here is CASSAGGAGTQYF. The CDR3, as DNA: TGTGCCAGCTCAGCAGGGGGCGCGGGGACCCAGTACTTC.

This clonotype was counted at least ten times. CDR3 in amino acids: CSVANDEQYF. The CDR3 bases are TGCAGCGTTGCGAACGACGAGCAGTACTTC. V is TRBV29-1 and J is TRBJ2-7; D ambiguous. Trimming stripped 4 bases from V and 5 bases from J, with 6 bases between. This CDR3 spans 10 amino acids. The germline V gene encodes CDR1 SQVTM and CDR2 ANQGSEA.

The J gene is TRBJ2-7, the V gene TRBV6-5; maybe TRBD1 (5 bases). Trimming pared 3 bases from V and 6 bases from J, leaving 9 bases between. CDR3 length: 12 amino acids. The germline CDR1 and CDR2 sequences are MNHEY and SVGAGI. The CDR3: CASSYTGAEQYF. CDR3 in DNA: TGTGCCAGCAGTTATACAGGTGCCGAGCAGTACTTC.

This clonotype was found a few times. V gene TRBV5-4 combines with J gene TRBJ2-1; 10 nucleotides match TRBD1. Losses at the gene ends were 4 bases for V and 6 bases for J; bases not matched to a gene: 7. Germline-derived CDR1 and CDR2 are SGHNT and YYREEE (reference sequence). CDR3 length equals 15 residues. The CDR3 loop is CASSPGTGVVNEQFF. CDR3 nucleotide sequence: TGTGCCAGCAGCCCTGGGACAGGGGTGGTCAATGAGCAGTTCTTC.

In this sample, this clonotype turned up a few times. The V call is TRBV11-2, the J call TRBJ2-3, with D uncertain. The CDR3 consists of 13 residues. V lost 5 bases and J lost 6, with 12 bases in between. From germline, CDR1 is SGHAT and CDR2 FQNNGV. CDR3 coding DNA: TGTGCCAGCAGCAACCTACCTGGGGATACGCAGTATTTT. As protein: CASSNLPGDTQYF.

This clonotype was picked up a small number of times. This sequence joins TRBV19 and TRBJ2-2; no reliable D call. Deletions cut 3 bases from V and 8 bases from J, with 13 bases between. Germline-derived CDR1 and CDR2 are LNHDA and SQIVND (reference sequence). The CDR3 consists of 14 residues. The CDR3 DNA reads TGTGCCAGTAGTATTCAGCCGGTCGGGGGGGAGCTGTTTTTT. As protein: CASSIQPVGGELFF.

The table lists this clonotype with a few counts. The chain couples TRBV29-1 to TRBJ2-7, with a possible D match to TRBD2 (5 bases). V was cut by 1 base and J by 4 bases, with 11 bases left in between. CDR1 and CDR2 from the germline V gene are SQVTM and ANQGSEA. This CDR3 has 13 amino acids. The CDR3 loop reads CSVEGAEPYEQYF. DNA for the CDR3: TGCAGCGTTGAAGGAGCGGAACCTTACGAGCAGTACTTC.

This clonotype has ten or more counts. The genes are TRBV7-2 and TRBJ2-1; D not resolved. V shed 5 bases and J shed 0 bases, with 17 bases lying between them. This CDR3 has 17 residues. Germline CDR1 reads SGHTA; CDR2 reads FQGNSA. The CDR3 region is CASSRRGRPSSYNEQFF. The CDR3 nucleotides are TGTGCCAGCAGCCGCCGAGGTAGGCCCAGCTCCTACAATGAGCAGTTCTTC.

This clonotype was seen a few times. The J gene is TRBJ1-1, the V gene TRBV6-2 or TRBV6-3, with unresolved D. Germline-derived CDR1 and CDR2 are MNHEY and SVGEGT. The ends were cut back, 2 bases at V and 0 bases at J, with 13 bases in the middle. This CDR3 contains 16 residues. CDR3 residues: CASSYGQLGMNTEAFF. In nucleotides, the CDR3 is TGTGCCAGCAGTTACGGGCAGTTGGGGATGAACACTGAAGCTTTCTTT.

There are many counts of this clonotype. The chain couples TRBV10-3 to TRBJ2-7; perhaps TRBD2 as D (6 bases). The germline CDR1 and CDR2 sequences are ENHRY and SYGVKD. The CDR3 is made up of 17 amino acids. Trimming removed 10 bases at V and 3 bases at J, with 28 bases between. The CDR3: CATANWDSSRSSYEQYF. Written as DNA, the CDR3 is TGTGCCACGGCCAACTGGGACTCCTCGAGGTCTAGCTACGAGCAGTACTTC.

This clonotype was detected many times. V is TRBV5-1 and J is TRBJ2-7; D ambiguous. The germline CDR1 and CDR2 sequences are SGHRS and YFSETQ. CDR3 length: 14 residues. With 2 bases removed from V and 3 bases from J, the gap between germline ends came to 12 bases. Written as DNA, the CDR3 is TGCGCCAGCAGCTTAAGACTTCCCGGCTACGAGCAGTACTTC. Residues: CASSLRLPGYEQYF.

This rearrangement joins TRBV20-1 to TRBJ2-5; 10 bases line up with TRBD2. CDR3 length equals 14 residues. The germline CDR1 and CDR2 sequences are DFQATT and SNEGSKA (reference sequence). The junction had 7 bases not matched to a gene; V was cut back by 5 bases and J by 4 bases. The CDR3 nucleotides read TGCAGTGCTGGGCTAGCGGGGGCGGGAGAGACCCAGTACTTC. It encodes CSAGLAGAGETQYF.

The gene calls are TRBV5-6 and TRBJ2-2, with TRBD1 matching over 9 bases. The CDR3 is 16 amino acids. V lost 4 bases, J lost 6 bases, and 10 bases stayed unmatched. Germline lookup yields CDR1 SGHDT and CDR2 YYEEEE. The CDR3 spells CASSLDRGSIPGELFF. DNA for the CDR3: TGTGCCAGCAGCCTCGACAGGGGGAGCATTCCCGGGGAGCTGTTTTTT.

In this sample, this clonotype turned up many times. The chain joins TRBV12-3 or TRBV12-4 to TRBJ2-6, with D possibly called TRBD1 or TRBD2 (5 bases each). CDR3 length equals 14 residues. The V end lost 7 bases, the J end lost 2 bases, and 9 bases lay between the germline ends. DNA for the CDR3: TGTGCCAGCATTCGGGGCCCTGGGGCCAACGTCCTGACTTTC. This encodes CASIRGPGANVLTF.

The chain employs TRBV6-5 and TRBJ2-1; 8 nucleotides align to TRBD2. Trimming took 6 bases from V and 0 from J; bases not matched to a gene: 13. The germline V gene has CDR1 MNHEY and CDR2 SVGAGI. This CDR3 has 18 amino acids. CDR3 in DNA: TGTGCCAGCAGACCCGTCGGGGGAAGCGGGGGCTCCTACAATGAGCAGTTCTTC. Protein sequence: CASRPVGGSGGSYNEQFF.

This clonotype was counted between two and nine times. This rearrangement joins TRBV18 to TRBJ2-1, with 9 bases identical to TRBD1. Looked up from germline, CDR1 is KGHSH and CDR2 is LQKENI. Germline trimming cut 4 bases from V and 9 bases from J; bases unmatched to any gene: 7. The CDR3 runs to 14 residues. The DNA for the CDR3 is TGTGCCAGCTCACGCTCGGGACAGGGAATTGAGCAGTTCTTC. As protein: CASSRSGQGIEQFF. Filled out from reference TRBV18 and TRBJ2-1, the complete variable domain reads NAGVMQNPRHLVRRRGQEARLRCSPMKGHSHVYWYRQLPEEGLKFMVYLQKENIIDESGMPKERFSAEFPKEGPSILRIQQVVRGDSAAYFCASSRSGQGIEQFFGPGTRLTVL.

This clonotype was counted only a few times. The chain recombines TRBV5-1 with TRBJ2-3; D is unresolved. This CDR3 region has 15 residues. Germline assignment: CDR1 SGHRS and CDR2 YFSETQ. The ends were cut back, 0 bases at V and 5 bases at J, with 13 bases in the middle. CDR3 DNA: TGCGCCAGCAGCTTGGTTGGGATAGGGCGAGATACGCAGTATTTT. Protein: CASSLVGIGRDTQYF.

This clonotype showed up just a few times. The chain employs TRBV6-2 or TRBV6-3 and TRBJ2-5; 7 bases map to TRBD2. Germline CDR1 reads MNHEY; CDR2 reads SVGEGT. With 5 bases clipped from V and 3 bases from J, the junction kept 12 bases outside the gene matches. The CDR3 consists of 16 residues. The chain's CDR3 is CASSRGSLSGEETQYF. As DNA, the CDR3 is TGTGCCAGCAGTCGTGGCTCTTTAAGCGGGGAAGAGACCCAGTACTTC.

V is TRBV11-2 and J is TRBJ2-7; 9 bases are a match to TRBD2. Trimming at V came to 7 bases and at J to 0 bases, leaving 13 bases not matched to a gene. The CDR3 consists of 17 residues. Germline CDR1 reads SGHAT; CDR2 reads FQNNGV. CDR3 region: CASTGTSRLSGSYEQYF. The CDR3 DNA reads as TGTGCCAGCACCGGGACTAGCAGGCTCAGCGGCTCCTACGAGCAGTACTTC.

The rearrangement joins TRBV20-1 to TRBJ2-3; D gene ambiguous. V dropped 6 bases and J dropped 0 bases, with 10 bases sitting between them. Germline CDR1 reads DFQATT; CDR2 reads SNEGSKA (reference sequence). The CDR3 length is 13 residues. CDR3 residues: CSAPGTSTDTQYF. CDR3 nucleotide sequence: TGCAGTGCACCGGGCACCAGCACAGATACGCAGTATTTT.

This clonotype was observed a few times. The chain combines TRBV9 with TRBJ2-5, with 10 nucleotides matching TRBD1. This CDR3 has 18 amino acids. The V segment lost 4 bases and the J segment 2 bases; nucleotides outside the gene matches: 14. Germline values: CDR1 SGDLS, CDR2 YYNGEE. CDR3 nucleotides: TGTGCCAGCAGCATCGGGGGCCGACAGGGGGCCAAACAAGAGACCCAGTACTTC. Translation gives CASSIGGRQGAKQETQYF. Supplemented by reference TRBV9 and TRBJ2-5, the full variable domain reads DSGVTQTPKHLITATGQRVTLRCSPRSGDLSVYWYQQSLDQGLQFLIQYYNGEERAKGNILERFSAQQFPDLHSELNLSSLELGDSALYFCASSIGGRQGAKQETQYFGPGTRLLVL.

A few counts support this clonotype. The CDR3 protein is CASSQQGLEETQYF. In DNA form, the CDR3 reads TGTGCCAGCAGCCAGCAGGGACTAGAAGAGACCCAGTACTTC. The J gene is TRBJ2-5, the V gene TRBV4-2, with 8 bases lining up with TRBD2. The CDR3 loop spans 14 amino acids. V shed 3 bases and J 3 bases; nucleotides not matched to a gene: 3. CDR1 and CDR2 (germline): LGHNA, YNFKEQ.

A word on this clonotype: An end of the junction does not agree with germline; a read error may underlie this. The rearrangement uses TRBV12-3 or TRBV12-4 and TRBJ2-5, with TRBD2 identical over 11 bases. The CDR3 has 14 residues. The CDR3 DNA sequence: TGTGCCAGCACTTTAGCGGGAGGGGAGGAGACCCAGTACTTC. Translation: CASTLAGGEETQYF.

This sequence joins TRBV5-1 and TRBJ2-7; the D gene is possibly TRBD1 (6 bases). This CDR3 region has 14 residues. With 3 bases removed from V and 5 bases from J, the gap between germline ends came to 15 bases. Germline V gene sequence: CDR1 SGHRS, CDR2 YFSETQ. The CDR3 DNA is TGCGCCAGCAGCTCTTCTCAGGGGAACGACGAGCAGTACTTC. This translates into CASSSSQGNDEQYF.

This chain connects TRBV5-1 to TRBJ2-1, with TRBD2 matching over 11 bases. With 0 bases clipped from V and 10 bases from J, the junction kept 12 bases outside the gene matches. Germline V gene sequence: CDR1 SGHRS, CDR2 YFSETQ. The CDR3 covers 17 residues. The CDR3 nucleotides read TGCGCCAGCAGCTTGGCTTCCGGGACTAGCGGACCTGAGGAGCAGTTCTTC. It specifies CASSLASGTSGPEEQFF.